This TCR beta chain emerged from a study of T cells in Graves' hyperthyroidism and ophthalmopathy. Whole-study findings and limits: Also found in blood were most expanded thyroid clonotypes above 0.001.

TCR beta CDR3 regions were amplified from RNA. HTBI primers drove first-round RT-PCR of the TCR CDR3. From the multiplex PCR reads, TCRdb called clonotypes with MiXCR, one entry per CDR3 protein. The sample has some 500,000 distinct CDR3 sequences, roughly 14% seen once. As concerns this clonotype: Its antigen is unidentified.

Stable disease denoted Graves' hyperthyroidism without ophthalmopathy progression within 18 months. Around 9.9 ml of fresh peripheral blood supplied the PBMCs. Source material: blood. The source is a woman aged 18 to 35 with Graves' hyperthyroidism.

CDR3 amino acids: CASSVTSGRNDEQFF. In DNA form, the CDR3 reads TGTGCCAGCAGCGTTACTAGCGGGAGAAACGATGAGCAGTTCTTC. The chain combines TRBV9 with TRBJ2-1; 11 nucleotides line up with TRBD2. Germline V gives CDR1 SGDLS, CDR2 YYNGEE. The CDR3 spans 15 residues. Germline trimming cut 2 bases from V and 8 bases from J; bases unmatched to any gene: 6.